Presented here are 18 T cell receptor beta chains from one specimen sequenced in a study of shared clonotypes between healthy human individuals. Generated by immunoSEQ multiplex PCR, the TCRdb table keeps only in-frame clones and is missing some. Of around 1.9 million clones listed, about 92% were seen once; the top ten hold about 1.8%. Naive-designated CD8 cells lacked CD45RO, were positively enriched for CCR7, and omitted terminally differentiated effector memory CD45RA+ cells. Input material: naive CD8+ T cells from PBMCs. These receptors came from a man aged 18 to 29 in good health. Some clones in this sample may be carry-over from other donors' samples.

The gene calls are TRBV29-1 and TRBJ2-7, with 10 positions matching TRBD1. Trimming at V came to 5 bases and at J to 2 bases, leaving 9 bases not matched to a gene. The CDR3 covers 15 residues. Looked up from germline, CDR1 is SQVTM and CDR2 is ANQGSEA. DNA of the CDR3: TGCAGCGTTACCGGGACAGGGGCCACTACCTACGAGCAGTACTTC. This gives the protein CSVTGTGATTYEQYF.

The J gene is TRBJ1-1, the V gene TRBV28; D is perhaps TRBD1 (6 bases). Trimming removed 3 bases from V and 2 bases from J, with 19 bases in between. This CDR3 region has 17 residues. Germline CDR1 MDHEN, CDR2 SYDVKM. The CDR3 sequence is CASSFRTTRGRNTEAFF. The CDR3 DNA is TGTGCCAGCAGTTTCCGAACGACCAGGGGTAGAAACACTGAAGCTTTCTTT.

CDR3 in DNA: TGTGCCAGCAGTACCAAGTGGGACTCCCTTTCCGGCTACGAGCAGTACTTC. As protein: CASSTKWDSLSGYEQYF. This chain uses TRBV28 with TRBJ2-7, with D perhaps TRBD2 (6 bases). Between the trimmed V and J ends, which lost 5 bases and 3 bases, there was a span of 23 bases. The CDR3 covers 17 residues. Germline V gives CDR1 MDHEN, CDR2 SYDVKM.

CDR3 sequence reads: CASSFSGYYGYTF. The CDR3 nucleotides are TGTGCCAGCAGTTTTTCGGGGTACTATGGCTACACCTTC. The V and J genes are TRBV27 and TRBJ1-2; D unclear. CDR3 size: 13 residues. V was trimmed by 3 bases and J by 3 bases, leaving 8 bases between them. CDR1 and CDR2 (germline): MNHEY, SMNVEV (reference sequence).

The V call is TRBV9, the J call TRBJ1-5, with D possibly matching TRBD1 (6 bases). Between the trimmed V and J ends, which lost 3 bases and 3 bases, there was a span of 19 bases. This CDR3 has 17 amino acids. CDR1 and CDR2 from the germline V gene are SGDLS and YYNGEE. The CDR3 sequence: CASSEGGDSLVNQPQHF. The CDR3, as DNA: TGTGCCAGCAGCGAGGGGGGAGACAGCCTCGTCAATCAGCCCCAGCATTTT.

J is TRBJ2-7 and V is TRBV30, with 8 bases identical to TRBD2. J lost 0 bases, V lost 4 bases, and 5 bases had no gene match. In germline, CDR1 is GTSNPN, CDR2 SVGIG (reference sequence). The CDR3 has 14 amino acids. The CDR3 nucleotides are TGTGCCTGGAACCCGACTAGCGACTCCTACGAGCAGTACTTC. As protein: CAWNPTSDSYEQYF.

J is TRBJ2-7 and V is TRBV6-1; D ambiguous. In germline, CDR1 is MNHNS, CDR2 SASEGT. Trimming shortened V by 4 bases and J by 6 bases, and 7 bases separated the two germline ends. This CDR3 has 11 residues. In nucleotides, the CDR3 is TGTGCCAGCAGTGGGGAAGGCGAGCAGTACTTC. Amino acid sequence: CASSGEGEQYF.

The genes are TRBV7-9 and TRBJ2-7; D unresolved. This CDR3 region has 15 residues. Trimming stripped 1 base from V and 7 bases from J, with 17 bases between. The V gene's germline CDR1 is SEHNR and CDR2 FQNEAQ (reference sequence). For the CDR3, the DNA is TGTGCCAGCAGCTTAGAGCTAGTGGGCCTGGAGGAGCAGTACTTC. Encoded protein: CASSLELVGLEEQYF.

This chain links TRBV10-2 with TRBJ2-7; tentatively, D is TRBD2 (6 bases). The CDR3 contains 14 residues. Germline V gene lookup returns CDR1 WSHSY and CDR2 SAAADI. V was shortened by 5 bases and J by 0 bases, with 11 bases between the two germline ends. The CDR3 loop is CASSFMGGSYEQYF. The CDR3 nucleotides read TGCGCCAGCAGTTTTATGGGGGGCTCCTACGAGCAGTACTTC.

V is TRBV29-1 and J is TRBJ2-4; TRBD2 aligns across 12 bases. Trimming cost V 6 bases and J 1 base; bases outside gene matches: 1. The CDR3 runs to 14 residues. Germline V gene sequence: CDR1 SQVTM, CDR2 ANQGSEA. DNA for the CDR3: TGCAGCGTCGGACTAGCGGGGGCCAAAAACATTCAGTACTTC. Translation: CSVGLAGAKNIQYF.

J is TRBJ2-1 and V is TRBV5-8; D is unclear. From germline, CDR1 is SGHTS and CDR2 YDEGEE. Trimming took off 2 bases at V and 6 bases at J, with 9 bases between the two ends. The CDR3 has 13 residues. The CDR3 coding sequence is TGTGCCAGCAGCTTTACAGTCGGCAATGAGCAGTTCTTC. It specifies CASSFTVGNEQFF.

This chain joins TRBV6-1 and TRBJ1-5, with a tentative D call TRBD1 (6 bases). The CDR3 is 15 residues long. Germline-derived CDR1 and CDR2 are MNHNS and SASEGT. The V end lost 5 bases, the J end lost 3 bases, and 14 bases lay between the germline ends. The DNA of the CDR3 is TGTGCCAGCAGTCCCCAGGGGTCGATCAATCAGCCCCAGCATTTT. Protein product: CASSPQGSINQPQHF.

This chain connects TRBV15 to TRBJ2-3; D is ambiguous. Trimming removed 0 bases at V and 4 bases at J, with 8 bases between. Germline V lookup: CDR1 LNHNV, CDR2 YYDKDF (reference sequence). This CDR3 is 14 amino acids long. As DNA, the CDR3 is TGTGCCACCAGCAGAGAAGGGTTCGCAGATACGCAGTATTTT. Residues: CATSREGFADTQYF.

The CDR3 DNA is TGTGCCAGCAGTTTCTTACCCAGCGGGACCTACAATGAGCAGTTCTTC. The encoded protein is CASSFLPSGTYNEQFF. V gene TRBV27 combines with J gene TRBJ2-1; 7 nucleotides agree with TRBD2. V lost 3 bases and J lost 2; bases outside the gene matches: 7. This CDR3 region has 16 residues. Germline values: CDR1 MNHEY, CDR2 SMNVEV (reference sequence).

V usage is TRBV29-1 and J usage is TRBJ1-2; no clear D gene. V lost 7 bases to trimming and J lost 12 bases, with 15 bases between them. Germline CDR1 is SQVTM and CDR2 is ANQGSEA. The CDR3 covers 10 residues. CDR3: CSARRDPHTF. In DNA, the CDR3 is TGCAGCGCCCGTCGGGATCCGCACACCTTC.

The J gene is TRBJ1-3, the V gene TRBV7-6, with a possible D match to TRBD1 (5 bases). Germline assignment: CDR1 SGHVS and CDR2 FNYEAQ. The CDR3 consists of 16 residues. V was trimmed by 6 bases and J by 1 base, leaving 16 bases between them. CDR3 nucleotides: TGTGCCAGCAGGGAGCGTCCAGGGTATTCTGGAAACACCATATATTTT. It specifies CASRERPGYSGNTIYF.

The V and J genes are TRBV9 and TRBJ2-7; tentative D call: TRBD1 (6 bases). V lost 3 bases and J 1 base, leaving 8 bases between the germline ends. The CDR3 runs to 13 residues. Germline V lookup: CDR1 SGDLS, CDR2 YYNGEE. Here the CDR3 DNA reads TGTGCCAGCAGCGGGGACATATCCTACGAGCAGTACTTC. This encodes CASSGDISYEQYF.

This rearrangement joins TRBV7-2 to TRBJ2-7; D gene unclear. CDR1 and CDR2 (germline): SGHTA, FQGNSA. The V gene lost 4 bases and the J gene lost 3 bases, with 19 bases spanning the gap. This CDR3 is built from 16 residues. CDR3: CASSSARSADNYEQYF. The CDR3 nucleotides read TGTGCCAGCAGCTCCGCCCGCAGCGCCGACAACTACGAGCAGTACTTC. The variable domain in full, completed from reference TRBV7-2 and TRBJ2-7, reads GAGVSQSPSNKVTEKGKDVELRCDPISGHTALYWYRQSLGQGLEFLIYFQGNSAPDKSGLPSDRFSAERTGGSVSTLTIQRTQQEDSAVYLCASSSARSADNYEQYFGPGTRLTVT.